This record covers a single TCR beta chain. Assay used: immunoSEQ multiplex PCR; TCRdb lists only in-frame clones, some missing. The sample includes some 130,000 clones, more than 70% seen only once; the top ten take 1.5% to 2%. The data originate from a study of blood T cell repertoires in COVID-19. Trimming pared 0 bases from V and 3 bases from J, leaving 9 bases between. The CDR3 consists of 15 residues. Germline CDR1 reads LGHNA; CDR2 reads YNFKEQ. This clonotype originated in a man aged 65 to 85 with acute or convalescent COVID-19. The J gene is TRBJ1-3, the V gene TRBV4-2; a weak D match, TRBD1 (5 bases). Sequences were obtained from peripheral blood. CDR3 sequence: CASSQDSGFGNTIYF. CDR3 nucleotide sequence: TGTGCCAGCAGCCAAGATTCAGGGTTTGGAAACACCATATATTTT.